The T cell receptor (beta chain) described here comes from a study of breast tumors, draining lymph nodes, adjacent tissues. Study-level findings and limits: Luminal-like breast cancer showed significantly greater tumor-nontumor repertoire similarity than basal-like breast cancer did. Data fit most tumor T cells coming from lymph node, expanding in tumor. Tumor T cell lymph node origin was a supported hypothesis, not proven.

This clonotype was found many times. Its target is unknown. One entry per CDR3 protein results from TCRdb running MiXCR on the multiplex PCR reads. The table includes about 110,000 distinct CDR3 sequences, more than 30% detected once. Samples came from axillary lymph nodes draining the breast cancer. Trimming took 3 bases from V and 5 from J, leaving 10 bases between them. The CDR3 totals 13 residues. CDR1 and CDR2 from the germline V gene are LNHDA and SQIVND (reference sequence). The chain employs TRBV19 and TRBJ1-2; unclear D gene. The TCR was taken from a female donor with breast cancer. Some clones in this sample may be carry-over from other donors' samples. Sequencing input: axillary lymph node tissue. For the CDR3, the DNA is TGTGCCAGTAGTATGACAATACTTTATGGCTACACCTTC. Protein product: CASSMTILYGYTF.